This record covers a single T cell receptor beta chain. This sample stems from a study of blood T cell repertoires in COVID-19. Study information: Whether acute or convalescent, the COVID-19 samples came from the United States, Italy and Spain. PBMCs, B-cell-depleted T cells, or T cells provided the cDNA or gDNA that made up the material.

TCRdb's copy holds only in-frame clones and misses some; the assay was immunoSEQ multiplex PCR. The sample gives 350,000 to 400,000 clones, around nine tenths of which show up once; more than 0.95% is in the top ten. Assignment of participants to cohorts was predicated upon participant-reported clinical history. The study counted Cohort 3 donors as recovered given two negative PCRs, clearance, or symptom resolution. Input material: PBMCs or T cells enriched from blood (not recorded which). The sequence was collected from a woman aged 18-35 years who had recovered from COVID-19.

CDR3 amino acids: CATSSTSGGGYGYTF. CDR3 bases: TGTGCCACCAGCAGCACATCAGGGGGAGGCTATGGCTACACCTTC. The chain combines TRBV15 with TRBJ1-2, with 7 positions matching TRBD1. Germline values: CDR1 LNHNV, CDR2 YYDKDF (reference sequence). V shed 3 bases, J shed 4 bases, and the junction held 8 bases outside the gene matches. This CDR3 contains 15 residues.